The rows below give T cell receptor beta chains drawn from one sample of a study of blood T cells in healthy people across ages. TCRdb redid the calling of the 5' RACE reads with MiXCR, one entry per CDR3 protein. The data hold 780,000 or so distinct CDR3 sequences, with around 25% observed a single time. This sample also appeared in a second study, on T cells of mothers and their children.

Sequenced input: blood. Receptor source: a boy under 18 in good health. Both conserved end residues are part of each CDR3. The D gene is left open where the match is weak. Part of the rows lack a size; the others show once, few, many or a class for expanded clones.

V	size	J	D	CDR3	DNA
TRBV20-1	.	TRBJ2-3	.	CSARVEPTDTQYF	TGCAGTGCTAGAGTAGAACCCACAGATACGCAGTATTTT
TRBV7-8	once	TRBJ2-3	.	CASSPWGAQSDTQYF	TGTGCCAGCAGCCCCTGGGGCGCCCAGTCTGATACGCAGTATTTT
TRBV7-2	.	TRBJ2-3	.	CASSSPGSTADTQYF	TGTGCCAGCAGCTCCCCCGGGTCGACAGCAGATACGCAGTATTTT
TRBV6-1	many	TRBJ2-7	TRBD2	CASSQREVYEQYF	TGTGCCAGCAGTCAGCGGGAGGTCTACGAGCAGTACTTC
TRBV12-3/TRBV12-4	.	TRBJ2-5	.	CASSTDSYRGETQYF	TGTGCCAGCAGTACAGACAGTTACCGCGGGGAGACCCAGTACTTC
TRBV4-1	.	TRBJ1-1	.	CASSRPGLTEAFF	TGCGCCAGCAGCCGACCAGGGTTGACTGAAGCTTTCTTT
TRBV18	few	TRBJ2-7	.	CASSPENEQYF	TGTGCCAGCTCACCGGAAAACGAGCAGTACTTC
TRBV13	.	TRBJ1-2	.	CASSFRGNGYGYTF	TGTGCCAGCAGCTTTCGGGGGAATGGCTATGGCTACACCTTC
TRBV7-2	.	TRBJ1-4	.	CASGQYKNEKLFF	TGTGCCAGTGGACAGTATAAGAATGAAAAACTGTTTTTT
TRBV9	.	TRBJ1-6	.	CASSAGQGSNSPLHF	TGTGCCAGCAGTGCGGGTCAGGGCAGCAATTCACCCCTCCACTTT
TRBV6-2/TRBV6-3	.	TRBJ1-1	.	CASSYPTTEAFF	TGTGCCAGCAGTTACCCGACCACTGAAGCTTTCTTT
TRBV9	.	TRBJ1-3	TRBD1	CASSATGQVGNTIYF	TGTGCCAGCAGCGCGACCGGACAGGTGGGAAACACCATATATTTT
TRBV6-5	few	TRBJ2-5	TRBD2	CATGRASEETQYF	TGTGCCACCGGGAGGGCCTCGGAAGAGACCCAGTACTTC
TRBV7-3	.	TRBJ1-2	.	CASSLRATYDSGYTF	TGTGCCAGCAGCTTAAGAGCCACCTATGACTCTGGCTACACCTTC
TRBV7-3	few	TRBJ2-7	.	CASGLGAGYEQYF	TGTGCCAGCGGCTTAGGGGCAGGCTACGAGCAGTACTTC
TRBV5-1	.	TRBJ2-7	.	CASSLVSAGTYEQYF	TGCGCCAGCAGCTTGGTTTCTGCTGGGACCTACGAGCAGTACTTC
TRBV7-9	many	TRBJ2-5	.	CASSLRAGQETQYF	TGTGCCAGCAGCTTAAGGGCAGGACAAGAGACCCAGTACTTC
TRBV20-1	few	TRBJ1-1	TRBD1	CSARDLGRRGLTEAFF	TGCAGTGCTAGAGATCTTGGGCGGAGGGGGCTCACTGAAGCTTTCTTT
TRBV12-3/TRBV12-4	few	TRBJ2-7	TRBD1	CASRGTGGIHEQYF	TGTGCCAGCAGAGGGACAGGGGGCATCCACGAGCAGTACTTC
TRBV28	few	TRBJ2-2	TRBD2	CASSLSENRLAGGGELFF	TGTGCCAGCAGTTTATCTGAGAATCGGCTAGCGGGGGGCGGGGAGCTGTTTTTT
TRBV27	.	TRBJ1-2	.	CASSLSNGGHYGYTF	TGTGCCAGCAGTTTATCCAACGGGGGGCACTATGGCTACACCTTC
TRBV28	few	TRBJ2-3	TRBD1	CASTISGGYTDTQYF	TGTGCCAGCACTATATCAGGGGGTTACACAGATACGCAGTATTTT
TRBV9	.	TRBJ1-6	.	CASSPRPGTGNSPLHF	TGTGCCAGCAGCCCGAGACCGGGAACAGGCAATTCACCCCTCCACTTT
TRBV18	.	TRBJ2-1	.	CASSPFQVEQFF	TGTGCCAGCTCACCATTCCAGGTTGAGCAGTTCTTC
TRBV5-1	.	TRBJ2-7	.	CASSLGLRDNSYEQYF	TGCGCCAGCAGCTTAGGACTCCGGGACAATTCCTACGAGCAGTACTTC
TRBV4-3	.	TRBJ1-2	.	CASSQDLGGIYGYTF	TGCGCCAGCAGCCAAGATCTCGGGGGAATCTATGGCTACACCTTC